This T cell receptor (beta chain) was identified in a study of cytomegalovirus exposure and HLA in healthy donors. The PCR ran on 60 Vbeta and 13 Jbeta primers. TCRdb's copy holds only in-frame clones and misses some; the assay was immunoSEQ multiplex PCR. Of 200,000 to 250,000 clones listed, 65% to 85% were seen once; the top ten hold 1.7%. This clone was seen more than once but under ten times. This CDR3 spans 11 amino acids. V lost 5 bases and J 6 bases, leaving 8 bases between the germline ends. CDR1 and CDR2 from the germline V gene are SNHLY and FYNNEI. The rearrangement uses TRBV2 and TRBJ2-7; D not resolved. The source of this sequence is a man in his fifties or sixties in good health and CMV-seronegative. Material: PBMCs. The CDR3 nucleotides read TGTGCCAGCAGTCGGCAGCGCGAGCAGTACTTC. Its translation is CASSRQREQYF.